This T cell receptor beta chain was sequenced during a study of beta chain features in type 1 diabetes. Sequencing targeted expressed TCRB transcripts, as all isolated RNA had been reverse transcribed. Method: immunoSEQ multiplex PCR; TCRdb's copy keeps in-frame clones and lacks some. This sample has 860,000 or so clones, with about 17% found just once. This clone was counted only a few times. The CDR3 spans 13 residues. Germline CDR1 MDHEN, CDR2 SYDVKM. V gave up 6 bases and J gave up 5 bases, with 13 bases separating them. This receptor was taken from a woman between 18 and 29 years old in good health. The source material was naive CD4+ T cells from blood. V and J are TRBV28 and TRBJ2-5; D is unclear. The CDR3 protein is CASSNSNSETQYF. Written as DNA, the CDR3 is TGTGCCAGCAGCAACAGTAATAGCGAGACCCAGTACTTC.